This entry lists 27 T cell receptor beta chains sequenced from one sample in a study of control samples from healthy donors and cancer patients. Produced via immunoSEQ multiplex PCR; TCRdb's table is partial and in-frame only. The repertoire has 65,000 to 75,000 clones, 87% of them found once; the top ten carry just under 4%. Sequenced: blood. The receptors shown here come from a woman between 45 and 60 years old in good health.

The chain links TRBV19 to TRBJ1-1; D remains unclear. The V gene lost 3 bases and the J gene lost 3 bases, with 8 bases spanning the gap. Germline assignment: CDR1 LNHDA and CDR2 SQIVND (reference sequence). The CDR3 sequence is 13 residues long. DNA for the CDR3: TGTGCCAGTAGTATCAGGCGGGACACTGAAGCTTTCTTT. It encodes CASSIRRDTEAFF.

The chain links TRBV27 to TRBJ2-5; a weak D match, TRBD2 (6 bases). Germline CDR1 reads MNHEY; CDR2 reads SMNVEV (reference sequence). The germline V and J ends were trimmed by 0 bases and 5 bases, with 16 bases remaining between them. This CDR3 region has 16 residues. The chain's CDR3 is CASSLSNGEAGETQYF. For the CDR3, the DNA is TGTGCCAGCAGTTTATCGAATGGGGAGGCGGGGGAGACCCAGTACTTC.

The rearrangement uses TRBV4-1 and TRBJ2-3; D perhaps matches TRBD1 (6 bases). Germline V gene data show CDR1 as MGHRA and CDR2 as YSYEKL. Trimming shortened V by 3 bases and J by 0 bases, and 10 bases separated the two germline ends. There are 15 residues in the CDR3. CDR3 loop: CASSHPGQSTDTQYF. In DNA form, the CDR3 reads TGCGCCAGCAGCCACCCGGGACAAAGCACAGATACGCAGTATTTT.

V and J are TRBV27 and TRBJ2-1; the match to TRBD2 covers 7 bases. The J segment lost 2 bases and the V segment lost 3 bases, leaving 4 bases of the junction unmatched. There are 15 residues in the CDR3. Germline values: CDR1 MNHEY, CDR2 SMNVEV (reference sequence). This CDR3 is CASSFSGPTYNEQFF. In nucleotides, the CDR3 is TGTGCCAGCAGTTTTAGCGGGCCCACCTACAATGAGCAGTTCTTC.

The chain has TRBV9 and TRBJ2-5; TRBD2 matches at 13 bases. The CDR3 sequence is 16 residues long. V lost 3 bases, J lost 4 bases, and 6 bases stayed unmatched. Germline V lookup: CDR1 SGDLS, CDR2 YYNGEE. CDR3 amino acids: CASSATGTSGIETQYF. The CDR3 coding sequence is TGTGCCAGCAGCGCTACCGGGACTAGCGGGATAGAGACCCAGTACTTC.

V gene TRBV19 combines with J gene TRBJ2-1; D is possibly TRBD2 (6 bases). The CDR3 extends over 12 amino acids. The ends were cut back, 5 bases at V and 6 bases at J, with 8 bases in the middle. Germline CDR1 LNHDA, CDR2 SQIVND (reference sequence). The CDR3 sequence: CASSAGGNEQFF. The CDR3 nucleotides are TGTGCCAGTAGTGCCGGGGGCAATGAGCAGTTCTTC.

The gene calls are TRBV2 and TRBJ2-3, with a weak D call TRBD2 (5 bases). The CDR3 contains 18 residues. Germline assignment: CDR1 SNHLY and CDR2 FYNNEI. V gave up 1 base and J gave up 0 bases, with 17 bases separating them. CDR3 amino acids: CASSEGGWGETSTDTQYF. In nucleotides, the CDR3 is TGTGCCAGCAGTGAAGGGGGTTGGGGAGAAACTAGCACAGATACGCAGTATTTT. Full variable domain (rest looked up from reference TRBV2 and TRBJ2-3): EPEVTQTPSHQVTQMGQEVILRCVPISNHLYFYWYRQILGQKVEFLVSFYNNEISEKSEIFDDQFSVERPDGSNFTLKIRSTKLEDSAMYFCASSEGGWGETSTDTQYFGPGTRLTVL.

V gene TRBV20-1 combines with J gene TRBJ2-7, with a possible D match to TRBD2 (5 bases). Germline CDR1 is DFQATT and CDR2 is SNEGSKA (reference sequence). Trimming took 3 bases from V and 1 from J, leaving 19 bases between them. There are 16 residues in the CDR3. CDR3 DNA sequence: TGCAGTGCTAGTCCCGCGGGTAAAGAGTATTCCTACGAGCAGTACTTC. This translates into CSASPAGKEYSYEQYF.

This clone was seen once. This chain joins TRBV5-5 and TRBJ1-1, with 9 bases that match TRBD1. CDR1 SGHKS and CDR2 YYEKEE come from the germline V gene (reference sequence). V was pared by 3 bases and J by 6 bases, with 6 bases of the junction left unmatched. The CDR3 is 14 amino acids. CDR3 DNA sequence: TGTGCCAGCAGCTCGGGACAGGGAGTGGCTGAAGCTTTCTTT. As protein: CASSSGQGVAEAFF. Filled out from reference TRBV5-5 and TRBJ1-1, the complete variable domain reads DAGVTQSPTHLIKTRGQQVTLRCSPISGHKSVSWYQQVLGQGPQFIFQYYEKEERGRGNFPDRFSARQFPNYSSELNVNALLLGDSALYLCASSSGQGVAEAFFGQGTRLTVV.

The chain couples TRBV12-3 or TRBV12-4 to TRBJ2-3, with no clear D. Trimming shortened V by 8 bases and J by 6 bases, and 9 bases separated the two germline ends. The CDR3 length is 11 residues. The CDR3 loop reads CASAWADTQYF. CDR3 coding DNA: TGTGCCAGCGCGTGGGCTGATACGCAGTATTTT.

The chain carries TRBV2 and TRBJ2-4; 12 nucleotides line up with TRBD1. The J segment lost 6 bases and the V segment lost 4 bases, leaving 7 bases of the junction unmatched. Germline V gives CDR1 SNHLY, CDR2 FYNNEI. The CDR3 runs 16 residues. The CDR3 protein is CASSATGTGGINIQYF. As DNA, the CDR3 is TGTGCCAGCAGTGCCACCGGGACAGGGGGCATAAACATTCAGTACTTC.

This chain joins TRBV6-4 and TRBJ1-6; TRBD1 is a possible D gene (5 bases). Trimming took 6 bases from V and 5 from J, leaving 11 bases between them. The CDR3 is 14 residues long. The germline gives CDR1 MRHNA, CDR2 SNTAGT. CDR3 sequence: CASRPPGDNSPLHF. CDR3 nucleotide sequence: TGTGCCAGCAGACCGCCGGGGGATAATTCACCCCTCCACTTT.

In its sample, this clone was seen once. The chain is built from TRBV2 and TRBJ2-2, with 8 bases matching TRBD1. Germline V gene lookup returns CDR1 SNHLY and CDR2 FYNNEI. The CDR3 consists of 14 residues. Losses at the gene ends were 2 bases for V and 6 bases for J; bases not matched to a gene: 2. The CDR3 loop is CASSEQGAAGELFF. DNA of the CDR3: TGTGCCAGCAGTGAACAGGGGGCAGCCGGGGAGCTGTTTTTT.

Concerning this clone: At one boundary the junction diverges from the germline segment, which might be a read error. The chain couples TRBV2 to TRBJ1-4; 8 bases agree with TRBD1. The CDR3 loop spans 14 amino acids. Germline CDR1 is SNHLY and CDR2 is FYNNEI. CDR3 nucleotide sequence: TGTGCCAGCAGGGAAGGACAGGGAGGGGAAAAACTGTTTTTT. Protein: CASREGQGGEKLFF.

The V gene is TRBV27, the J gene TRBJ2-7, with TRBD2 identical over 9 bases. The ends lost 4 bases at V and 5 bases at J; junction bases unmatched: 12. The CDR3 length is 16 residues. CDR1 is MNHEY, CDR2 SMNVEV, per germline (reference sequence). For the CDR3, the DNA is TGTGCCAGCAGTTGGAAGAGGTTAGCGGGAGTTCACGAGCAGTACTTC. Translating it yields CASSWKRLAGVHEQYF.

The chain uses TRBV6-5 and TRBJ1-1; no reliable D call. The ends were cut back, 8 bases at V and 11 bases at J, with 15 bases in the middle. Germline CDR1 reads MNHEY; CDR2 reads SVGAGI. The CDR3 covers 11 residues. The DNA of the CDR3 is TGTGCCAGCCTACTCAGTCTGCATGCTTTCTTT. It translates to CASLLSLHAFF.

The J gene is TRBJ2-7, the V gene TRBV27, with D unresolved. CDR1 and CDR2 (germline): MNHEY, SMNVEV (reference sequence). Trimming took 8 bases from V and 1 from J, leaving 6 bases between them. The CDR3 loop spans 11 amino acids. CDR3 loop: CASLPSYEQYF. The CDR3 DNA follows: TGTGCCAGCCTACCTTCCTACGAGCAGTACTTC.

This sequence joins TRBV30 and TRBJ2-2; tentatively, D is TRBD1 or TRBD2 (5 bases each). The V end lost 1 base, the J end lost 7 bases, and 25 bases lay between the germline ends. This CDR3 contains 18 residues. Looked up from germline, CDR1 is GTSNPN and CDR2 is SVGIG (reference sequence). DNA of the CDR3: TGTGCCTGGAGTGATTCCTCAAGGGGAGTGAATGGGGGCGGGGAGCTGTTTTTT. This translates into CAWSDSSRGVNGGGELFF.

The V call is TRBV7-3, the J call TRBJ2-7, with D maybe TRBD1 (6 bases). Looked up from germline, CDR1 is SGHTA and CDR2 is FQGTGA. The CDR3 length is 13 residues. The V and J ends lost 4 bases and 7 bases respectively, with 14 bases between them. In DNA form, the CDR3 reads TGTGCCAGCAGCTCCCAACAGGGAGTGGAGCAGTACTTC. It translates to CASSSQQGVEQYF.

The V and J genes are TRBV5-4 and TRBJ1-1, with a tentative D call TRBD1 (6 bases). This CDR3 has 14 residues. Germline V gene lookup returns CDR1 SGHNT and CDR2 YYREEE (reference sequence). Trimming shortened V by 4 bases and J by 5 bases, and 15 bases separated the two germline ends. CDR3 amino acids: CASSRERGATEAFF. The CDR3 DNA sequence: TGTGCCAGCAGCCGTGAGCGGGGGGCGACTGAAGCTTTCTTT.

The V call is TRBV5-4, the J call TRBJ2-7, with 12 bases that match TRBD1. This CDR3 region has 13 residues. Germline V lookup: CDR1 SGHNT, CDR2 YYREEE (reference sequence). V shed 3 bases and J 5 bases; nucleotides not matched to a gene: 0. CDR3 protein: CASSWDRGHEQYF. CDR3 bases: TGTGCCAGCAGCTGGGACAGGGGGCACGAGCAGTACTTC.

This clone was counted once. The chain employs TRBV2 and TRBJ2-2; 8 bases agree with TRBD1. The CDR3 runs 17 residues. Trimming cost V 6 bases and J 6 bases; bases outside gene matches: 15. Germline V gene data show CDR1 as SNHLY and CDR2 as FYNNEI. CDR3 sequence (DNA): TGTGCCAGCAGGAGGGACAGGCGACGAGAAGGCTCCGGGGAGCTGTTTTTT. Encoded protein: CASRRDRRREGSGELFF.

The rearrangement joins TRBV4-2 to TRBJ2-3, with TRBD2 matching 10 bases. The J segment lost 7 bases and the V segment lost 0 bases, leaving 10 bases of the junction unmatched. The CDR3 has 17 amino acids. From germline, CDR1 is LGHNA and CDR2 YNFKEQ. CDR3 region: CASSQDGGTSAENTQYF. The CDR3 coding sequence is TGTGCCAGCAGCCAAGATGGTGGGACTAGCGCAGAGAATACGCAGTATTTT.

The V gene is TRBV7-9, the J gene TRBJ1-1; weak D call: TRBD1 (6 bases). The V and J ends lost 1 base and 7 bases respectively, with 13 bases between them. The CDR3 is made up of 14 amino acids. CDR1 and CDR2 from the germline V gene are SEHNR and FQNEAQ (reference sequence). The CDR3 DNA follows: TGTGCCAGCAGCTTAGAGGGGGGCTCGGATGAAGCTTTCTTT. Protein sequence: CASSLEGGSDEAFF. The whole variable domain, filled in from reference TRBV7-9 and TRBJ1-1, reads DTGVSQNPRHKITKRGQNVTFRCDPISEHNRLYWYRQTLGQGPEFLTYFQNEAQLEKSRLLSDRFSAERPKGSFSTLEIQRTEQGDSAMYLCASSLEGGSDEAFFGQGTRLTVV.

This clone has just one count. The chain couples TRBV28 to TRBJ1-5, with D unclear. The germline V and J ends were trimmed by 7 bases and 6 bases, with 19 bases remaining between them. The germline V gene has CDR1 MDHEN and CDR2 SYDVKM. This CDR3 comprises 15 residues. CDR3 bases: TGTGCCAGCAAAACTCCCGGCTGGATCGGTCAGCCCCAGCATTTT. Protein: CASKTPGWIGQPQHF.

The V gene is TRBV14, the J gene TRBJ1-1; D possibly corresponds to TRBD1 (5 bases). Germline CDR1 and CDR2: SGHDN and FVKESK. The CDR3 covers 14 residues. V was shortened by 3 bases and J by 2 bases, with 10 bases between the two germline ends. The CDR3 protein is CASSQGTDNTEAFF. The CDR3 DNA reads as TGTGCCAGCAGCCAGGGGACGGATAACACTGAAGCTTTCTTT.

V and J are TRBV5-1 and TRBJ2-3, with D possibly being TRBD1 or TRBD2 (5 bases each). Deletions cut 0 bases from V and 1 base from J, with 9 bases between. The V gene's germline CDR1 is SGHRS and CDR2 YFSETQ. This CDR3 region has 15 residues. CDR3 DNA sequence: TGCGCCAGCAGCTTGGCGGGACCGGGCACAGATACGCAGTATTTT. It translates to CASSLAGPGTDTQYF.